This is a list of T cell receptor beta chains from one sample in a study of T cell clusters in autoimmune cytopenias. For each CDR3 protein, TCRdb gives one entry from its re-call of the multiplex PCR reads, without DNA. In total, the table holds a few thousand distinct CDR3 sequences. The sequenced material came from peripheral blood. These receptors were obtained from a human donor with an autoimmune cytopenia or autoimmune hepatitis (not recorded which). CDR3s include the opening cysteine and the closing phenylalanine or tryptophan. Size tells how often a clone was seen (once, few, many) or the class of an expanded clone, and some rows leave it out.

clone_size: medium-sized
v_call: TRBV6-6
j_call: TRBJ2-5
cdr3_aa: CASSPRTSGTSRRETQYF

clone_size: medium-sized
v_call: TRBV6-6
j_call: TRBJ2-1
cdr3_aa: CASSYWGAGNEQFF

clone_size: -
v_call: TRBV5-6
j_call: TRBJ1-1
cdr3_aa: CASSYHFESNTEAFF

clone_size: -
v_call: TRBV5-1
j_call: TRBJ2-3
cdr3_aa: CASSSDGTDTQYF

clone_size: medium-sized
v_call: TRBV5-4
j_call: TRBJ1-2
cdr3_aa: CASSTGQGDYGYTF

clone_size: medium-sized
v_call: TRBV19
j_call: TRBJ2-3
cdr3_aa: CASSTLPSGDNTDTQYF

clone_size: -
v_call: TRBV12-3/TRBV12-4
j_call: TRBJ1-5
cdr3_aa: CASTDDRVRLQPQHF

clone_size: -
v_call: TRBV18
j_call: TRBJ1-1
cdr3_aa: CASSRESGHPNTEAFF

clone_size: -
v_call: TRBV20-1
j_call: TRBJ2-1
cdr3_aa: CSARVATPSSYNEQFF

clone_size: medium-sized
v_call: TRBV6-1
j_call: TRBJ2-1
cdr3_aa: CASISSLYNEQFF

clone_size: -
v_call: TRBV7-9
j_call: TRBJ2-2
cdr3_aa: CASSMRQGQTGELFF

clone_size: medium-sized
v_call: TRBV6-5
j_call: TRBJ2-4
cdr3_aa: CASSYGDGRDKNIQYF

clone_size: medium-sized
v_call: TRBV20-1
j_call: TRBJ2-1
cdr3_aa: CSALPGLAKNEQFF

clone_size: -
v_call: TRBV28
j_call: TRBJ1-2
cdr3_aa: CASSFSGTEYGYTF

clone_size: -
v_call: TRBV20-1
j_call: TRBJ2-1
cdr3_aa: CSARGGLAGAGNEQFF

clone_size: -
v_call: TRBV12-3/TRBV12-4
j_call: TRBJ2-1
cdr3_aa: CASSFGLAYNEQFF

clone_size: medium-sized
v_call: TRBV24-1
j_call: TRBJ2-1
cdr3_aa: CATSAMTASNEQFF

clone_size: -
v_call: TRBV4-3
j_call: TRBJ2-3
cdr3_aa: CASSHVGTRRVDTQYF

clone_size: -
v_call: TRBV5-4
j_call: TRBJ1-2
cdr3_aa: CASSLGREYGYTF

clone_size: -
v_call: TRBV6-1
j_call: TRBJ1-6
cdr3_aa: CASSAGTPLNSPLHF

clone_size: -
v_call: TRBV6-2/TRBV6-3
j_call: TRBJ2-7
cdr3_aa: CASSSKGGRSYEQYF

clone_size: medium-sized
v_call: TRBV28
j_call: TRBJ2-2
cdr3_aa: CASSTRGSGELFF

clone_size: medium-sized
v_call: TRBV6-2/TRBV6-3
j_call: TRBJ2-5
cdr3_aa: CASRDRGRETQYF

clone_size: -
v_call: TRBV24-1
j_call: TRBJ2-1
cdr3_aa: CATSDFGGGPGQTLHEQFF

clone_size: medium-sized
v_call: TRBV13
j_call: TRBJ1-5
cdr3_aa: CASSLGTGGGVANQPQHF

clone_size: medium-sized
v_call: TRBV5-4
j_call: TRBJ2-1
cdr3_aa: CASSLEGSSYNEQFF

clone_size: -
v_call: TRBV10-3
j_call: TRBJ2-7
cdr3_aa: CAISGGGVEQYF

clone_size: -
v_call: TRBV20-1
j_call: TRBJ2-1
cdr3_aa: CSASGLSRGEQFF

clone_size: -
v_call: TRBV27
j_call: TRBJ1-1
cdr3_aa: CASRSPPGGSPGLGSEAFF

clone_size: medium-sized
v_call: TRBV12-3/TRBV12-4
j_call: TRBJ1-1
cdr3_aa: CASSRRTSSTTEAFF

clone_size: -
v_call: TRBV7-6
j_call: TRBJ2-7
cdr3_aa: CASSLALQGEQYF

clone_size: -
v_call: TRBV6-5
j_call: TRBJ1-2
cdr3_aa: CASSNAWDRVGYGYTF

clone_size: medium-sized
v_call: TRBV18
j_call: TRBJ1-6
cdr3_aa: CASSPEQGGSPLHF

clone_size: -
v_call: TRBV5-1
j_call: TRBJ2-7
cdr3_aa: CASSTIAGADEQYF

clone_size: -
v_call: TRBV20-1
j_call: TRBJ2-3
cdr3_aa: CSARSPASGRGGTNTQYF

clone_size: medium-sized
v_call: TRBV10-3
j_call: TRBJ1-3
cdr3_aa: CAISGTGSGNTIYF

clone_size: medium-sized
v_call: TRBV6-5
j_call: TRBJ2-5
cdr3_aa: CASSVGAGETQYF

clone_size: medium-sized
v_call: TRBV30
j_call: TRBJ1-4
cdr3_aa: CAWSTLGEKLFF

clone_size: medium-sized
v_call: TRBV19
j_call: TRBJ2-7
cdr3_aa: CASSRMTGREQYF

clone_size: medium-sized
v_call: TRBV6-5
j_call: TRBJ1-4
cdr3_aa: CASSQYPGEKLFF

clone_size: medium-sized
v_call: TRBV19
j_call: TRBJ1-3
cdr3_aa: CASTDRAGNTIYF

clone_size: -
v_call: TRBV10-3
j_call: TRBJ2-5
cdr3_aa: CAITPSGLGEQYF